This T cell receptor beta chain is from a study of blood T cell repertoires in COVID-19. For this clone: Other DNA variants within this sample encode the same CDR3.

The data were produced by immunoSEQ multiplex PCR, yet TCRdb's version contains in-frame clones alone and is incomplete. The data hold over 100,000 clones, with approximately 88% observed a single time. Germline V CDR1 and CDR2: KGHSH, LQKENI. The CDR3 extends over 13 amino acids. Trimming removed 0 bases from V and 4 bases from J; junction bases left unmatched: 0. Sequencing was carried out using peripheral blood. The sequence was obtained from a woman aged 70-85 years with acute or convalescent COVID-19. V usage is TRBV18 and J usage is TRBJ2-7, with 7 bases identical to TRBD1. CDR3 in DNA: TGTGCCAGCTCACCACCACAGGGGTACGAGCAGTACTTC. Translation: CASSPPQGYEQYF.